Only a few counts were recorded for the clone carrying this TCR beta chain. The data stem from a study of T-cell memory formation after mild COVID-19. V gave up 6 bases and J gave up 2 bases; unmatched junction bases: 7. Germline V gives CDR1 MNHNY, CDR2 SVGAGI (reference sequence). The CDR3 is 15 residues long. In TCRdb, the 5' RACE reads were re-called with MiXCR into one record per CDR3 protein. The sample lists roughly 300,000 distinct CDR3 sequences; about 16% were seen once. The sequencing sample was made of PBMCs or a T cell subset sorted from them (not recorded which). This chain connects TRBV6-6 to TRBJ2-3, with TRBD2 matching over 8 bases. The clonotype comes from a man in his late teens or twenties who had mild COVID-19 (a few samples of this study predate the infection). Cell type and time point are not known. As DNA, the CDR3 is TGTGCCAGCAGCCAGCCGGGGGGGGTCACAGATACGCAGTATTTT. Protein product: CASSQPGGVTDTQYF.